These 6 T cell receptor beta chains originate from one sample sequenced in a study of CD8+ T cells in alopecia areata (dated by TCRdb to the late 2010s). The library was obtained by the immunoSEQ multiplex PCR assay. For TCR sequencing, RNA was extracted from every sample and reverse transcribed into cDNA to serve as template. TCRdb carries this immuneACCESS record with in-frame sequences only. Its versions omit some clonotypes, under half of them owing to an unresolved V gene in the studies checked, with the rest unexplained. Recorded for this sample are 150,000 or so clones; roughly 44% of them occurred a single time. The top ten clonotypes cover less than 8% of the sample. Material for sequencing was CD4+ T cells sorted from blood. These TCRs come from a human donor with alopecia areata.

This rearrangement joins TRBV29-1 to TRBJ1-1; tentatively, D is TRBD1 (5 bases). V was clipped by 3 bases and J by 0 bases, with 8 bases between them. CDR1 and CDR2 (germline): SQVTM, ANQGSEA. The CDR3 has 13 residues. Here the CDR3 DNA reads TGCAGCGTTGAGGTGGGGGTGAACACTGAAGCTTTCTTT. As protein: CSVEVGVNTEAFF. Variable domain in full (rest from reference TRBV29-1 and TRBJ1-1): SAVISQKPSRDICQRGTSLTIQCQVDSQVTMMFWYRQQPGQSLTLIATANQGSEATYESGFVIDKFPISRPNLTFSTLTVSNMSPEDSSIYLCSVEVGVNTEAFFGQGTRLTVV.

CDR3 protein: CASSLNRGQGRYGYTF. The CDR3 DNA reads as TGTGCCAGCAGCTTGAATAGGGGTCAGGGCCGATATGGCTACACCTTC. The chain has TRBV5-6 and TRBJ1-2; a weak D match, TRBD1 (5 bases). Germline CDR1 and CDR2: SGHDT and YYEEEE. The CDR3 sequence is 16 residues long. The V end lost 1 base, the J end lost 5 bases, and 18 bases lay between the germline ends. Full variable domain (rest looked up from reference TRBV5-6 and TRBJ1-2): DAGVTQSPTHLIKTRGQQVTLRCSPKSGHDTVSWYQQALGQGPQFIFQYYEEEERQRGNFPDRFSGHQFPNYSSELNVNALLLGDSALYLCASSLNRGQGRYGYTFGSGTRLTVV.

This clone has only a few counts. This chain links TRBV28 with TRBJ1-5; 8 bases match TRBD1. CDR1 and CDR2 (germline): MDHEN, SYDVKM. V trimming: 7 bases; J trimming: 4 bases; junction bases outside the gene matches: 6. This CDR3 has 14 amino acids. DNA for the CDR3: TGTGCCAGCAAACTTAGACAGGGGAATCAGCCCCAGCATTTT. This gives the protein CASKLRQGNQPQHF.

This clone was seen only once. V and J are TRBV29-1 and TRBJ1-1; D is uncertain. The CDR3 extends over 12 amino acids. Per germline, CDR1 SQVTM and CDR2 ANQGSEA. CDR3 sequence reads: CVYRGMNTEAFF. The CDR3 DNA reads as TGCGTGTACCGAGGCATGAACACTGAAGCTTTCTTT.

This clone was picked up a small number of times. V gene TRBV29-1 combines with J gene TRBJ2-2; D call uncertain. Germline V gene data show CDR1 as SQVTM and CDR2 as ANQGSEA. Between the trimmed V and J ends, which lost 6 bases and 5 bases, there was a span of 4 bases. CDR3 size: 10 residues. The CDR3 protein is CSVRTGELFF. The CDR3 nucleotides are TGCAGCGTCAGAACCGGGGAGCTGTTTTTT.

The rearrangement joins TRBV29-1 to TRBJ1-2; possible D gene TRBD1, 5 bases. This CDR3 has 14 amino acids. Between the trimmed V and J ends, which lost 6 bases and 5 bases, there was a span of 19 bases. The germline V gene encodes CDR1 SQVTM and CDR2 ANQGSEA. The CDR3 reads CSVLLGEFGYGYTF. The CDR3 DNA reads TGCAGCGTCCTCTTGGGGGAGTTCGGGTATGGCTACACCTTC.